A single sample gave rise to the 5 T cell receptor beta chains below, sequenced in a study of read filtering for tumor transcriptome and immune sequencing. This library used around 0.4 ug RNA and molecular barcoded adaptors spanning alpha/delta and beta/gamma chains. TCRdb re-called the reads through MiXCR, storing one row per CDR3 protein. The sample has 120,000 or so distinct CDR3 sequences, 10% to 15% seen once. Sequenced: a population of CD138-negative cells sorted from bone marrow. All receptors derive from a donor older than 35 with multiple myeloma.

This clonotype was recorded at least ten times. This chain connects TRBV7-2 to TRBJ1-5, with 10 bases aligning to TRBD1. The CDR3 length is 14 residues. Trimming at V came to 5 bases and at J to 9 bases, leaving 7 bases not matched to a gene. Germline V lookup: CDR1 SGHTA, CDR2 FQGNSA. CDR3: CASSPGQGVPPQHF. CDR3 bases: TGTGCCAGCAGCCCTGGACAGGGGGTTCCGCCCCAGCATTTT. The entire variable domain, with the rest obtained from reference TRBV7-2 and TRBJ1-5, is as follows: GAGVSQSPSNKVTEKGKDVELRCDPISGHTALYWYRQSLGQGLEFLIYFQGNSAPDKSGLPSDRFSAERTGGSVSTLTIQRTQQEDSAVYLCASSPGQGVPPQHFGDGTRLSIL.

The V and J genes are TRBV7-8 and TRBJ2-5, with unresolved D. Germline V gene sequence: CDR1 SGHVS, CDR2 FQNEAQ. The germline V and J ends were trimmed by 5 bases and 4 bases, with 11 bases remaining between them. The CDR3 is 13 residues long. CDR3 amino acids: CASSVVVRETQYF. Here the CDR3 DNA reads TGTGCCAGCAGCGTAGTAGTGAGAGAGACCCAGTACTTC.

This clonotype has a count of ten or more. The rearrangement links TRBV5-1 to TRBJ2-6; no reliable D call. Trimming removed 0 bases from V and 1 base from J, with 5 bases in between. Germline assignment: CDR1 SGHRS and CDR2 YFSETQ. The CDR3 covers 15 residues. DNA for the CDR3: TGCGCCAGCAGCTTGGCCTTTTCTGGGGCCAACGTCCTGACTTTC. Translating it yields CASSLAFSGANVLTF. Combining the CDR3 with reference TRBV5-1 and TRBJ2-6 gives the whole variable domain KAGVTQTPRYLIKTRGQQVTLSCSPISGHRSVSWYQQTPGQGLQFLFEYFSETQRNKGNFPGRFSGRQFSNSRSEMNVSTLELGDSALYLCASSLAFSGANVLTFGAGSRLTVL.

To note about this clonotype: A much larger clone differs by one base, so this may be a read error. The chain has TRBV7-9 and TRBJ2-1, with 7 bases that match TRBD2. There are 15 residues in the CDR3. The germline CDR1 and CDR2 sequences are SEHNR and FQNEAQ (reference sequence). CDR3 bases: TGTGCCAGCAGCCGTCTGGGGGGGTCCTACAATGGGCAGTTCTTC. Protein: CASSRLGGSYNGQFF. Full variable domain (outside the CDR3, taken from reference TRBV7-9 and TRBJ2-1): DTGVSQNPRHKITKRGQNVTFRCDPISEHNRLYWYRQTLGQGPEFLTYFQNEAQLEKSRLLSDRFSAERPKGSFSTLEIQRTEQGDSAMYLCASSRLGGSYNGQFFGPGTRLTVL.

A word on this clonotype: A much more abundant neighbour one base away suggests this may be a read error. The V call is TRBV6-5, the J call TRBJ2-2; TRBD1 agrees at 9 bases. The germline V gene encodes CDR1 MNHEY and CDR2 SVGAGI. This CDR3 spans 14 amino acids. Here the CDR3 reads CASKGQGRAGGLFF. The DNA for the CDR3 is TGTGCCAGCAAAGGACAGGGGCGTGCCGGGGGGCTGTTTTTT.